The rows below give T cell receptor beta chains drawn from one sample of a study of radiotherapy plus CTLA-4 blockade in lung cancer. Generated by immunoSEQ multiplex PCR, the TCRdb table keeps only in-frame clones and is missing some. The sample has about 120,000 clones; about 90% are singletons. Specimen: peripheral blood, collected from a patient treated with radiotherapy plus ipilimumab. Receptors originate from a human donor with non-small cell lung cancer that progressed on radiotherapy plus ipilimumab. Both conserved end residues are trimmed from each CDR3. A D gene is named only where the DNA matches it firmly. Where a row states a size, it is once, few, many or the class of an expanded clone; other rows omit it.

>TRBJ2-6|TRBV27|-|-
ASSGFSGANVLT
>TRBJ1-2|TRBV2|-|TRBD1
ASSFPGQGNYGYT
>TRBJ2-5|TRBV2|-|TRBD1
ASSRDRAGETQY
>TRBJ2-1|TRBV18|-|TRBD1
ASSRGGQGAYNEQF
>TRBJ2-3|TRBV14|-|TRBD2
ASSPLTGLAGGNTQY
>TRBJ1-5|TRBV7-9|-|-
ASSLGGGRNQPQH
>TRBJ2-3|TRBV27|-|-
ASAPGGQPTDTQY
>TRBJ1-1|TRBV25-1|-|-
ASRATGRNTEAF
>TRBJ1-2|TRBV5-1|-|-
ASSLGGNYGYT
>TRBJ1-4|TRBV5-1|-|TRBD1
ASSLAGQGWDEKLF
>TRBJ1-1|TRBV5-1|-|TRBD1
ASGPGTVGSEAF
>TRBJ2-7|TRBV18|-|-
ASSPDWVLREQY
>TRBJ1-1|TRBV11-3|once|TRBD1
ASSLGGQGAF
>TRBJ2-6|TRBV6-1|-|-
ASSEVGANVLT
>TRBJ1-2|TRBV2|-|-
ASSERRGYGYT
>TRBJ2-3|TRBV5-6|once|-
ASSLMGRGTDTQY
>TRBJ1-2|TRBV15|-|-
ATSRDPSRSGYT
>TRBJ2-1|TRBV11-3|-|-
ASSPYSGESGEQF
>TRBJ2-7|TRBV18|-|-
ASRAGEEYEQY
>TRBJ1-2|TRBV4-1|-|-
ASSQGPRVLGGYT